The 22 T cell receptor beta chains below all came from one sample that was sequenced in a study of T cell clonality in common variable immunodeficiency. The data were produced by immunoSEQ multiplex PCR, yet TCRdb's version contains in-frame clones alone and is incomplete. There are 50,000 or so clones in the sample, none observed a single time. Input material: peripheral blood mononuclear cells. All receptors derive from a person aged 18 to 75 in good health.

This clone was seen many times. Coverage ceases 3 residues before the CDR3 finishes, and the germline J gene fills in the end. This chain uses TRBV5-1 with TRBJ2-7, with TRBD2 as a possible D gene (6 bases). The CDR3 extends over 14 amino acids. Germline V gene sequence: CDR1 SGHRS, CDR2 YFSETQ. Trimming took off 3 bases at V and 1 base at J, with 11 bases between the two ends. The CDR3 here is CASSWGGTSYEQYF. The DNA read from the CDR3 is TGCGCCAGCAGCTGGGGCGGGACTTCCTACGAG.

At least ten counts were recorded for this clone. The CDR3 bases that were read are TGTGCCAGTAGTTTCTCCCCTTTTACTGGTTCGGACGAG. Protein product: CASSFSPFTGSDE. The entire CDR3 protein reads CASSFSPFTGSDEQYF. This rearrangement joins TRBV19 to TRBJ2-7; no definite D call. The observed sequence ends 3 residues before the CDR3 terminus, with the missing tail filled in from the germline J gene. The CDR3 covers 16 residues. V was trimmed by 5 bases and J by 5 bases, leaving 22 bases between them. Germline-derived CDR1 and CDR2 are LNHDA and SQIVND (reference sequence).

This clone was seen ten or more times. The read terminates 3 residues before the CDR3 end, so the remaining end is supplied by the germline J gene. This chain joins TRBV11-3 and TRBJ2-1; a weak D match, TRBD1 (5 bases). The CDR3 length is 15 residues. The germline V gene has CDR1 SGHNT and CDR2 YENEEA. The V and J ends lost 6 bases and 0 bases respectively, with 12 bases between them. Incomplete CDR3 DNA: TGTGCCAGCAGTCGACAGAGCAACTCCTACAATGAG. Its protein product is CASSRQSNSYNE. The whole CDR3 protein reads CASSRQSNSYNEQFF.

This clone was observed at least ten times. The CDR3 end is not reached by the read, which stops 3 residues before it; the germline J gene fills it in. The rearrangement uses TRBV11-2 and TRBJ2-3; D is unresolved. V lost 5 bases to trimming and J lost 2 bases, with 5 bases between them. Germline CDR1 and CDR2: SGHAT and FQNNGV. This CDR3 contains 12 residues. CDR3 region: CASSPYTDTQYF. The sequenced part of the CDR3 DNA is TGTGCCAGCAGCCCTTACACAGATACG.

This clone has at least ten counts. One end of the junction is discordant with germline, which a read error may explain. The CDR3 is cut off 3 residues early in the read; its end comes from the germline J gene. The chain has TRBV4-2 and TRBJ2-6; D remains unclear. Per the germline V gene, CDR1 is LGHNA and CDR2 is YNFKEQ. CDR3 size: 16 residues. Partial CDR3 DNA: TGCGCCAGCAGCCAAGAGTCCAGAACTGGGGCCAACGTC. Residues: CASSQESRTGANV. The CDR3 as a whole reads CASSQESRTGANVLTF.

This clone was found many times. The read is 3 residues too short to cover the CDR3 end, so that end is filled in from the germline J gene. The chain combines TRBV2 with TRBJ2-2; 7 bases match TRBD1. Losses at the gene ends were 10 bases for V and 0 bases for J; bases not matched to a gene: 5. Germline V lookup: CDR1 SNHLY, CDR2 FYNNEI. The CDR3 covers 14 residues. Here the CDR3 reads CATKTGPNTGELFF. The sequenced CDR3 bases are TGTGCCACTAAGACAGGGCCGAACACCGGGGAG.

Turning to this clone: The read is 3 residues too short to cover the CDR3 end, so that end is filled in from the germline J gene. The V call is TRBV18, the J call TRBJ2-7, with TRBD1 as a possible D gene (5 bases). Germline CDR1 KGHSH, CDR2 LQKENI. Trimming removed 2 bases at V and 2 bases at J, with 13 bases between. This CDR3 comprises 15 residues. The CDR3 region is CASSPTGHGAYEQYF. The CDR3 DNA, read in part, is TGTGCCAGCTCACCAACAGGCCACGGAGCCTACGAG. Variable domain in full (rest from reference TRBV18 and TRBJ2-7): NAGVMQNPRHLVRRRGQEARLRCSPMKGHSHVYWYRQLPEEGLKFMVYLQKENIIDESGMPKERFSAEFPKEGPSILRIQQVVRGDSAAYFCASSPTGHGAYEQYFGPGTRLTVT.

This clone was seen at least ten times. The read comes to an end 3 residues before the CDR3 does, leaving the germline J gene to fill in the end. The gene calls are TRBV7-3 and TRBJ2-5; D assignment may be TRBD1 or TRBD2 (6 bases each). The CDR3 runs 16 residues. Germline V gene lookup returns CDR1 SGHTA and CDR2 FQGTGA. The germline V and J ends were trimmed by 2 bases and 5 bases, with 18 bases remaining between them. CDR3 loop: CASSLGATGRKETQYF. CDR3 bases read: TGTGCCAGCAGCTTAGGGGCCACAGGGAGGAAGGAGACC.

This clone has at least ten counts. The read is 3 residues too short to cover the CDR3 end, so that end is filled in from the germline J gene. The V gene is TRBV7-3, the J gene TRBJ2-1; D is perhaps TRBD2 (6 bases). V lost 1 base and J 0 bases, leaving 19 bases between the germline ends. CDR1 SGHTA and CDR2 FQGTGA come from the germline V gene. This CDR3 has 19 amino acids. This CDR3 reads CASSLKAGLADFSYNEQFF. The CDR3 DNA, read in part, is TGTGCCAGCAGCTTAAAGGCGGGATTAGCGGACTTCTCCTACAATGAG.

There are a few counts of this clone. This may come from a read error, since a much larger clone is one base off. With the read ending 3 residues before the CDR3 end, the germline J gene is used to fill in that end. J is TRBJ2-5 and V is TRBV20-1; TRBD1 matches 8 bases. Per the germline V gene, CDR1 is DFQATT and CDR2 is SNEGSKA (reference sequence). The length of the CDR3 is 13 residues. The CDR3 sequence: CSAPGQATDTQYF. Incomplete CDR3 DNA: TGCAGTGCCCCGGGACAGGCCACAGATACC.

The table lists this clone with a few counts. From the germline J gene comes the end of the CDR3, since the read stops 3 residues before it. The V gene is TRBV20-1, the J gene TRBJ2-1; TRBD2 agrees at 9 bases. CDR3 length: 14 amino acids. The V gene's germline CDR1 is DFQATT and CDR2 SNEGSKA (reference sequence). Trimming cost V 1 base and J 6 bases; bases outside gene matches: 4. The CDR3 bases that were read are TGCAGTGCTAGAGTGGCGGGAGGGCCCAATGAG. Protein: CSARVAGGPNE. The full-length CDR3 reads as CSARVAGGPNEQFF.

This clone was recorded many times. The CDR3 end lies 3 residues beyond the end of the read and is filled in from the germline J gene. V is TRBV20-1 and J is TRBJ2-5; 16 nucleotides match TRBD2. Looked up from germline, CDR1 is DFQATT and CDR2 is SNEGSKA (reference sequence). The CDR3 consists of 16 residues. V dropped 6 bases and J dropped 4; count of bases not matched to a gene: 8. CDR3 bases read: TGCAGTGCGAGGGGACTAGCGGGAGGGGTTTTAGAGACC. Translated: CSARGLAGGVLET. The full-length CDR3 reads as CSARGLAGGVLETQYF.

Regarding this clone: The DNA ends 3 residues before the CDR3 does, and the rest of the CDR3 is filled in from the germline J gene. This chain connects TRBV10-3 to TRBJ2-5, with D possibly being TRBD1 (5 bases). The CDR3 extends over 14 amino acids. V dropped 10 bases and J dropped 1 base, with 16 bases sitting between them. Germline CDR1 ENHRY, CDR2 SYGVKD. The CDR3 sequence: CATVRQLRQETQYF. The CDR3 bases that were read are TGTGCCACCGTACGACAGCTACGCCAAGAGACC.

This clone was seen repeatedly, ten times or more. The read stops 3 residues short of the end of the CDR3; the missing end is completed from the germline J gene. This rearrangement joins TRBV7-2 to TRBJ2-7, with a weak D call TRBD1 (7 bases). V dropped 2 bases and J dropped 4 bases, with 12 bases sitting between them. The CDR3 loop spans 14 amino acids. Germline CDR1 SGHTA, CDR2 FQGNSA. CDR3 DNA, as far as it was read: TGTGCCAGCAGCTTACAGACAGGGACTTACGAG. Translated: CASSLQTGTYE. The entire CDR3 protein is CASSLQTGTYEQYF.

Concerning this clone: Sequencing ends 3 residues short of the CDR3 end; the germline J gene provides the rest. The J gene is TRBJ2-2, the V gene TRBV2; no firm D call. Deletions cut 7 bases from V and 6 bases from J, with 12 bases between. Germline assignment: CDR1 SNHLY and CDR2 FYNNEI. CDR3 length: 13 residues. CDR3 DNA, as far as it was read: TGTGCCAGCACCCAAGGTTCTCCCGGGGAG. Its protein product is CASTQGSPGE. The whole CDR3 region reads CASTQGSPGELFF.

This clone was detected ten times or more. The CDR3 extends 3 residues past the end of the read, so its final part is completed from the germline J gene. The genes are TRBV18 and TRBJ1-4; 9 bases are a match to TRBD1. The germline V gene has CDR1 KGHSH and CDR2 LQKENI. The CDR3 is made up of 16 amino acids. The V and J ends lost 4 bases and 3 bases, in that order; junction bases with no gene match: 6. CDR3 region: CASSLGQGTANEKLFF. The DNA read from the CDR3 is TGTGCCAGCTCACTCGGACAGGGGACAGCTAATGAAAAA.

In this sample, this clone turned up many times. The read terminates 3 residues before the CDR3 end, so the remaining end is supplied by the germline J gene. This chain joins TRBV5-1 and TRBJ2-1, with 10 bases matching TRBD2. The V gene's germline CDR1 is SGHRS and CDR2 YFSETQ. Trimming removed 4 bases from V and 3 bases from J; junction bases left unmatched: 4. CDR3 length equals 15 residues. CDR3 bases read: TGCGCCAGCAGCGAGCCTAGCGGGAGCTACAATGAG. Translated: CASSEPSGSYNE. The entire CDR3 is CASSEPSGSYNEQFF. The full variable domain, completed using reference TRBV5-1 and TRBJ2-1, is KAGVTQTPRYLIKTRGQQVTLSCSPISGHRSVSWYQQTPGQGLQFLFEYFSETQRNKGNFPGRFSGRQFSNSRSEMNVSTLELGDSALYLCASSEPSGSYNEQFFGPGTRLTVL.

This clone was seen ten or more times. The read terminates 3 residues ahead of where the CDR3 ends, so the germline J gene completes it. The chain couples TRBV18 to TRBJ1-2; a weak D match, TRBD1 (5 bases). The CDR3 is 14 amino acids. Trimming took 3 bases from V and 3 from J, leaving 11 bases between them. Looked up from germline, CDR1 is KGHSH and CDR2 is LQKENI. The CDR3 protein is CASSPSGGHYGYTF. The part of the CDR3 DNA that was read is TGTGCCAGCTCACCGTCCGGGGGTCACTATGGC.

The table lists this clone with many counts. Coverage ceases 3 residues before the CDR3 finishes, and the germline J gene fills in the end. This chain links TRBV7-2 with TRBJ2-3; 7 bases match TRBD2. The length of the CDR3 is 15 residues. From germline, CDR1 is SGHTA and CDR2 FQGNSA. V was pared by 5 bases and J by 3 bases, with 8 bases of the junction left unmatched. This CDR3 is CASSAQSGNTDTQYF. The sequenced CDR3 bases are TGTGCCAGCAGCGCCCAGAGCGGGAATACAGATACG.

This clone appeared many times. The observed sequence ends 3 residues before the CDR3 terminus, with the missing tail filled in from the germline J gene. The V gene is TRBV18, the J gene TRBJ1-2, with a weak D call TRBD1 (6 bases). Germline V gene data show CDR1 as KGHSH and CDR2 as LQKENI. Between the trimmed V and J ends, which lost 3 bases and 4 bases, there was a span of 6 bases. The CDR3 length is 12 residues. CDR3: CASSPDSYGYTF. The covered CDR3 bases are TGTGCCAGCTCACCGGACAGCTATGGC.

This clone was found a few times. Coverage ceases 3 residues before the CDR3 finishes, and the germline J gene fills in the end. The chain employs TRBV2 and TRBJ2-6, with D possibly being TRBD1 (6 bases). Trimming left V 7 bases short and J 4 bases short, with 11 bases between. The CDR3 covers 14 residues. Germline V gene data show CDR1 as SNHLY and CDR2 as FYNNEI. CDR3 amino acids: CASTTGSGANVLTF. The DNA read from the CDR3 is TGTGCCAGCACCACAGGGTCAGGGGCCAACGTC.

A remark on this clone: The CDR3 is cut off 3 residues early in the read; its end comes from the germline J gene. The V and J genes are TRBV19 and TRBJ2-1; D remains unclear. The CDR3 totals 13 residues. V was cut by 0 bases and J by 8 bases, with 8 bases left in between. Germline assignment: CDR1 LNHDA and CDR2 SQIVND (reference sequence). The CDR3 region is CASSIDSVDEQFF. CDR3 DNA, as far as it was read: TGTGCCAGTAGTATAGATTCGGTCGATGAG.